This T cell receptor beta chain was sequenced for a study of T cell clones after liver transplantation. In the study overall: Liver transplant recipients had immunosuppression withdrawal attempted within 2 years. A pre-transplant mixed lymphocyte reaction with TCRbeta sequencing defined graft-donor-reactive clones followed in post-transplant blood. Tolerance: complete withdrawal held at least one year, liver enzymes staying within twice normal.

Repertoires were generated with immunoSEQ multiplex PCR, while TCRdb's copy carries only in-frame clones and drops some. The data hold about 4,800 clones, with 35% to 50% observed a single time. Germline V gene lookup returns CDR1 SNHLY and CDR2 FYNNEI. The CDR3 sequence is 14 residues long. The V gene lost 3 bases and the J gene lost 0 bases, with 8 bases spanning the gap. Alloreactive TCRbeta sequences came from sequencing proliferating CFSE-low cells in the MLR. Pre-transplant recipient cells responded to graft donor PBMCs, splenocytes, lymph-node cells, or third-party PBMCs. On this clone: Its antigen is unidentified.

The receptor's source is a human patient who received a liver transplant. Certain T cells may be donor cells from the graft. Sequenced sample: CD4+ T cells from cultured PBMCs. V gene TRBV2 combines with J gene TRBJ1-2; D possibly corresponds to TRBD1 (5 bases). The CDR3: CASSDRVANYGYTF. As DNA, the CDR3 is TGTGCCAGCAGTGACAGGGTAGCTAACTATGGCTACACCTTC.